This T cell receptor (beta chain) stems from a study of T cell responses to AZD1222 COVID-19 vaccine. Here immunoSEQ multiplex PCR was the method, and the copy in TCRdb shows in-frame clones only, minus some. The sample has 150,000 to 200,000 clones, about 92% seen once. The sequenced sample was peripheral blood, obtained on day 0 of AZD1222 vaccination. This TCR was recovered from an adult in good health.

CDR3 loop: CASSSQGTDTQYF. DNA of the CDR3: TGCGCCAGCAGCTCCCAGGGTACAGATACGCAGTATTTT. The gene calls are TRBV5-1 and TRBJ2-3, with D tentatively TRBD1 (5 bases). V was shortened by 3 bases and J by 3 bases, with 8 bases between the two germline ends. Per germline, CDR1 SGHRS and CDR2 YFSETQ. The CDR3 consists of 13 residues.